This is a list of T cell receptor beta chains from one sample in a study of blood T cell repertoires in COVID-19. Assay: immunoSEQ multiplex PCR; the TCRdb copy retains only in-frame clones and omits some. The sample shows fewer than 100,000 clones, 85% of them seen only once. Sequencing was carried out using peripheral blood. The receptors were sampled from a man aged 50-60 years with COVID-19, enrolled during active disease. Both conserved end residues are part of each CDR3. D genes are given only for firm matches. Rows give clone size only sometimes, using once, few, many, or a class for an expanded clone.

DNA: TGTGCCACCAGCAAGGGCCGTAGCGGGGGATTCTACAATGAGCAGTTCTTC; CDR3: CATSKGRSGGFYNEQFF; size: -; J: TRBJ2-1; V: TRBV15; D: TRBD2
DNA: TGTGCCAGCAGTCCCGTTCCCCAAGAGACCCAGTACTTC; CDR3: CASSPVPQETQYF; size: -; J: TRBJ2-5; V: TRBV28; D: -
DNA: TGTGCCAGCAGTGGACAGAGGAACACTGAAGCTTTCTTT; CDR3: CASSGQRNTEAFF; size: -; J: TRBJ1-1; V: TRBV2; D: -
DNA: TGTGCCAGCAGCTCCCGACCGGACATTTTTAATGAAAAACTGTTTTTT; CDR3: CASSSRPDIFNEKLFF; size: once; J: TRBJ1-4; V: TRBV11-2; D: -
DNA: TGTGCCAGCAGCCAACGGACAGGGCAGAAAAACATTCAGTACTTC; CDR3: CASSQRTGQKNIQYF; size: -; J: TRBJ2-4; V: TRBV14; D: TRBD1
DNA: TGTGCCAGCAGCCCTGTAGCGGGAGTTGCCGGGGAGCTGTTTTTT; CDR3: CASSPVAGVAGELFF; size: -; J: TRBJ2-2; V: TRBV7-3; D: TRBD2
DNA: TGTGCCAGCAGTGAGTCAGGTTTCTCTGGAAACACCATATATTTT; CDR3: CASSESGFSGNTIYF; size: -; J: TRBJ1-3; V: TRBV6-1; D: -
DNA: TGTGCCAGCAGTAGGACAGGGGGCGAAACCGGGGAGCTGTTTTTT; CDR3: CASSRTGGETGELFF; size: few; J: TRBJ2-2; V: TRBV4-2; D: TRBD1
DNA: TGTGCCAGCAGCTTGGTTGAGGGAGGGGGCACAGATACGCAGTATTTT; CDR3: CASSLVEGGGTDTQYF; size: -; J: TRBJ2-3; V: TRBV5-4; D: TRBD2
DNA: TGTGCCAGCAGCCCGAGGGGCAGCGGGGGCTTCTACGAGCAGTACTTC; CDR3: CASSPRGSGGFYEQYF; size: -; J: TRBJ2-7; V: TRBV5-5; D: TRBD2
DNA: TGTGCCAGCAGTGAAGTTGCGGAACTCACAGATACGCAGTATTTT; CDR3: CASSEVAELTDTQYF; size: -; J: TRBJ2-3; V: TRBV6-1; D: -
DNA: TGTGCCAGCAGCCCAAGTGGGGGGGATGGCTACACCTTC; CDR3: CASSPSGGDGYTF; size: -; J: TRBJ1-2; V: TRBV7-9; D: -
DNA: TGTGCCAGCAGTGAATGGGGACTAGCGGGAGTTGAAGATACGCAGTATTTT; CDR3: CASSEWGLAGVEDTQYF; size: -; J: TRBJ2-3; V: TRBV25-1; D: TRBD2
DNA: TGCGCCAGCAGCTTGGGACTAGCGGGAGGGCCTAGTGCAGATACGCAGTATTTT; CDR3: CASSLGLAGGPSADTQYF; size: once; J: TRBJ2-3; V: TRBV5-1; D: TRBD2
DNA: TGTGCCAGCAGCCAAGGCGACAGGGCCCCGGACACCATATATTTT; CDR3: CASSQGDRAPDTIYF; size: -; J: TRBJ1-3; V: TRBV14; D: TRBD1
DNA: TGCGCCAGCAGCTTGGGGCAGGGCGGTAGCTATGGCTACACCTTC; CDR3: CASSLGQGGSYGYTF; size: -; J: TRBJ1-2; V: TRBV5-1; D: -
DNA: TGTGCCAGCAGCTTAATGCAGGGGCAAGAGACCCAGTACTTC; CDR3: CASSLMQGQETQYF; size: -; J: TRBJ2-5; V: TRBV7-9; D: -
DNA: TGTGCCAGTACCCCATTCGGACAGGGGGCGACCTCTGGGGCCAACGTCCTGACTTTC; CDR3: CASTPFGQGATSGANVLTF; size: -; J: TRBJ2-6; V: TRBV19; D: TRBD1
DNA: TGTGCCAGTAGTCTTAGCGGTACCAGCAATCAGCCCCAGCATTTT; CDR3: CASSLSGTSNQPQHF; size: -; J: TRBJ1-5; V: TRBV19; D: -
DNA: TGTGCCAGTAGTATAGATCGCCCCCGCCGAGGCAATCAGCCCCAGCATTTT; CDR3: CASSIDRPRRGNQPQHF; size: -; J: TRBJ1-5; V: TRBV19; D: -
DNA: TGCGCCAGCAGCCAATTAGGGGGGGCCCACAATCAGCCCCAGCATTTT; CDR3: CASSQLGGAHNQPQHF; size: -; J: TRBJ1-5; V: TRBV4-1; D: -
DNA: TGCGCCAGCAGCTTCCGGGGACAGGGAAGACTAGAGACCCAGTACTTC; CDR3: CASSFRGQGRLETQYF; size: -; J: TRBJ2-5; V: TRBV5-1; D: TRBD1
DNA: TGTGCCAGCAGGGGACAGGGGACCGGTGACTATGGCTACACCTTC; CDR3: CASRGQGTGDYGYTF; size: -; J: TRBJ1-2; V: TRBV27; D: TRBD1
DNA: TGTGCCTGGAGTCTCTATGCTGCCGAGCAGTACTTC; CDR3: CAWSLYAAEQYF; size: -; J: TRBJ2-7; V: TRBV30; D: -
DNA: TGTGCCAGCAGACCCACAGGGGTTGAAAAACTGTTTTTT; CDR3: CASRPTGVEKLFF; size: -; J: TRBJ1-4; V: TRBV12-3/TRBV12-4; D: TRBD1
DNA: TGTGCCAGCAGTTCCAGGCTAGCGGGAAAGTTATACAATGAGCAGTTCTTC; CDR3: CASSSRLAGKLYNEQFF; size: -; J: TRBJ2-1; V: TRBV6-2/TRBV6-3; D: TRBD2
DNA: TGTGCCAGCAGACCGGGAGCTGGAAACACCATATATTTT; CDR3: CASRPGAGNTIYF; size: few; J: TRBJ1-3; V: TRBV11-2; D: -
DNA: TGTGCCAGCAGAGCCGGGACAGAAGCTTTCTTT; CDR3: CASRAGTEAFF; size: -; J: TRBJ1-1; V: TRBV12-3/TRBV12-4; D: -
DNA: TGCGCCAGCAGCTTCGGACAGGGCCTTGGGGGCACTGAAGCTTTCTTT; CDR3: CASSFGQGLGGTEAFF; size: -; J: TRBJ1-1; V: TRBV5-1; D: TRBD1
DNA: TGTGCCTGGAGTCGGACTTCGAACTATGGCTACACCTTC; CDR3: CAWSRTSNYGYTF; size: -; J: TRBJ1-2; V: TRBV30; D: -
DNA: TGCGCCAGCAGCTTGGCTGCCAGGGGCGATGGGCAGCCCCAGCATTTT; CDR3: CASSLAARGDGQPQHF; size: -; J: TRBJ1-5; V: TRBV5-1; D: -
DNA: TGTGCCAGCAGACTAGCGGGAGTGGGGTCCCAGTACTTC; CDR3: CASRLAGVGSQYF; size: -; J: TRBJ2-5; V: TRBV7-9; D: TRBD2
DNA: TGTGCCAGCAGTTTAGGGGGGGCAACTAATGAAAAACTGTTTTTT; CDR3: CASSLGGATNEKLFF; size: once; J: TRBJ1-4; V: TRBV6-6; D: -
DNA: TGTGCCAGTTCCTACCCTTTGGGACAGGGGGGCACTGAAGCTTTCTTT; CDR3: CASSYPLGQGGTEAFF; size: -; J: TRBJ1-1; V: TRBV19; D: TRBD1
DNA: TGTGCCAGTAGTACCCTCGGGACAGGATCTCATGAAAAACTGTTTTTT; CDR3: CASSTLGTGSHEKLFF; size: -; J: TRBJ1-4; V: TRBV19; D: TRBD1
DNA: TGTGCCAGCAGTTTCGTAAACAGGGGGAGGGGTGGCTACACCTTC; CDR3: CASSFVNRGRGGYTF; size: -; J: TRBJ1-2; V: TRBV6-5; D: TRBD1
DNA: TGTGCCAGCAGTCACTCGACTAGCGGGAGTGAGCAGTTCTTC; CDR3: CASSHSTSGSEQFF; size: -; J: TRBJ2-1; V: TRBV6-5; D: TRBD2
DNA: TGCGCCAGCAGCCAAGGGGGTGGACTAGCGCCTCCCTACGAGCAGTACTTC; CDR3: CASSQGGGLAPPYEQYF; size: few; J: TRBJ2-7; V: TRBV4-1; D: TRBD2
DNA: TGTGCCACCCGACTAGCGGGACCTTCCTACGAGCAGTACTTC; CDR3: CATRLAGPSYEQYF; size: -; J: TRBJ2-7; V: TRBV28; D: TRBD2
DNA: TGTGCCAGCATGGCGGGAGGAAGCACTGAAGCTTTCTTT; CDR3: CASMAGGSTEAFF; size: -; J: TRBJ1-1; V: TRBV12-3/TRBV12-4; D: -
DNA: TGTGCCAGCCAAAGAGGGCGAACCTCCTACGAGCAGTACTTC; CDR3: CASQRGRTSYEQYF; size: -; J: TRBJ2-7; V: TRBV6-5; D: -